This T cell receptor beta chain derives from a study of blood T cell repertoires in COVID-19. Profiling relied on immunoSEQ multiplex PCR, and the TCRdb table lists in-frame clones only, not all of them. The data contain approximately 260,000 clones, approximately 89% of them singletons. Trimming stripped 0 bases from V and 3 bases from J, with 8 bases between. The CDR3 has 13 residues. Germline assignment: CDR1 GTSNPN and CDR2 SVGIG (reference sequence). The V call is TRBV30, the J call TRBJ1-1; D remains ambiguous. The TCR sequence derives from a woman aged 40 to 50 who had recovered from COVID-19. Specimen: peripheral blood. The CDR3 here is CAWSVSLDTEAFF. The CDR3, as DNA: TGTGCCTGGAGTGTAAGCTTGGACACTGAAGCTTTCTTT.